Here is one TCR beta chain with its context. This entry is derived from a study of blood T cell repertoires in COVID-19. For the study at large: Donors in the United States, Italy and Spain gave samples during acute or convalescent COVID-19.

The germline V gene encodes CDR1 SQVTM and CDR2 ANQGSEA. The trim removed 3 bases at V and 5 bases at J, leaving 3 bases unmatched. This CDR3 comprises 13 residues. Methods used by the authors: Reference gene primer amplification gave nucleated cell count estimates. Libraries were prepared by immunoSEQ multiplex PCR; TCRdb keeps only in-frame clonotypes and omits some of them. V and J calls and clone size are those listed in that table; D and trimming were worked out from the DNA. The data contain 120,000 or so clones, 80% of them singletons. The sequenced material came from peripheral blood. This TCR came from a human donor in a cohort sampled during active COVID-19. V usage is TRBV29-1 and J usage is TRBJ2-3; 9 nucleotides align to TRBD1. The CDR3 spells CSVEGQGGDTQYF. The DNA of the CDR3 is TGCAGCGTTGAGGGACAGGGAGGAGATACGCAGTATTTT.